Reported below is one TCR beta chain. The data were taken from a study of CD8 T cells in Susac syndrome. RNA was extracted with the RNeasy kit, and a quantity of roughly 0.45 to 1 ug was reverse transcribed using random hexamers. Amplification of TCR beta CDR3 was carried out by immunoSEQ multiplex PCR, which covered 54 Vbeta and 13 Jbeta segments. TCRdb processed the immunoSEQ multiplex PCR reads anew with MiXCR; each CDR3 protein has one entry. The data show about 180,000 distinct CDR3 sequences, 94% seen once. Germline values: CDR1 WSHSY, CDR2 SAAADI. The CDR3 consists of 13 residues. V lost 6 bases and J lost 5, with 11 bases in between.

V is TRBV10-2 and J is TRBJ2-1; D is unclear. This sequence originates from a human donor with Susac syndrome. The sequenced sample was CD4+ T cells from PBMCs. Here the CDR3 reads CASRDGSDNEQFF. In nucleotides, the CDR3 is TGCGCCAGCAGAGACGGCAGTGACAATGAGCAGTTCTTC.